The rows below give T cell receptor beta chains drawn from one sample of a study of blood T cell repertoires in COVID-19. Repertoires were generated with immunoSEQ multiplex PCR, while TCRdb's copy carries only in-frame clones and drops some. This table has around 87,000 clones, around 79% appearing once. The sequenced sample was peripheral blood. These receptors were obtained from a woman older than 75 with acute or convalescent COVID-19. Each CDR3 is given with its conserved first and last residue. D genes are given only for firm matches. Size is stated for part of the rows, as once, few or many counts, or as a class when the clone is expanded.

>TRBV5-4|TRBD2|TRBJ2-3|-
TGTGCCAGCAGCTTCCGAAGCGGGAGGCATACGTCGGGCCCAGATACGCAGTATTTT
CASSFRSGRHTSGPDTQYF
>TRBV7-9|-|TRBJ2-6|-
TGTGCCAGCAGCCCGATCAGGGCGATTGGGGCCAACGTCCTGACTTTC
CASSPIRAIGANVLTF
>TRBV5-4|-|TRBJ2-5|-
TGTGCCAGCAGGACCCTAGACGTGGAGACCCAGTACTTC
CASRTLDVETQYF
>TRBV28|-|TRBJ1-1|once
TGTGCCAGCAGTTCCCTTTCACAGGGAGGGATTGAAGCTTTCTTT
CASSSLSQGGIEAFF
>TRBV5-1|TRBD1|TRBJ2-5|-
TGCGCCAGCAGCCCACGACAGGGGCAAGAGACCCAGTACTTC
CASSPRQGQETQYF
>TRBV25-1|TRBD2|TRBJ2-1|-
TGTGCCAGCAAGCTAGCGGGAGTCGCTGGCGATGAGCAGTTCTTC
CASKLAGVAGDEQFF
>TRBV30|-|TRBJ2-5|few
TGTGCCTGGAGTCCCGTGGAGGAGACCCAGTACTTC
CAWSPVEETQYF
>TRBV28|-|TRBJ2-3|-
TGTGCCAGCAGTTTAAGGGGTCTCGCAGATACGCAGTATTTT
CASSLRGLADTQYF
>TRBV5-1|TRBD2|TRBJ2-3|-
TGCGCCAGCAGCCCGGGGACTAGCGGGTATACAGATACGCAGTATTTT
CASSPGTSGYTDTQYF
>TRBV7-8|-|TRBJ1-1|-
TGTGCCAGCAGCTTCGTGTCAGGGTATGTCACTGAAGCTTTCTTT
CASSFVSGYVTEAFF
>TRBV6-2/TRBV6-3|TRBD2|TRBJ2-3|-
TGTGCCAGCAGTTACTCGTCGTCGGGAGGGCCAGATACGCAGTATTTT
CASSYSSSGGPDTQYF
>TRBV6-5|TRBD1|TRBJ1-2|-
TGTGCCAGCAGCCAGGGACAGGGGTCCGCGGGAACCTTC
CASSQGQGSAGTF
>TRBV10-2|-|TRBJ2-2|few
TGCGCCAGCAGTGAGGCGGTTACCGGGGAGCTGTTTTTT
CASSEAVTGELFF
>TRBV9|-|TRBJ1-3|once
TGTGCCAGCACCTCCAGGGACTTATTCTCTGGAAACACCATATATTTT
CASTSRDLFSGNTIYF
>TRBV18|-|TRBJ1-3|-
TGTGCCAGCTCCCCCCAGGGTGGAGACTCTGGAAACACCATATATTTT
CASSPQGGDSGNTIYF
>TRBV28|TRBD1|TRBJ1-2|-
TGTGCCAGCCGTCCGGGACAGATTCTCGGCTACACCTTC
CASRPGQILGYTF
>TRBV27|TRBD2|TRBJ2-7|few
TGTGCCAGCATGAGGGGTATCGGGGGGGCGCAAGAGCAGTACTTC
CASMRGIGGAQEQYF
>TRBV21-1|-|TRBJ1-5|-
TGTGCCAGCAGCAAAGGGTGCCTGGGAGACGCGGATCAGCCCCAGCATTTT
CASSKGCLGDADQPQHF